These 20 T cell receptor beta chains share one sample of origin, sequenced in a study of blood T cell repertoires in COVID-19 (dated by TCRdb to the early 2020s). The library relied on the immunoSEQ multiplex PCR assay. Held by TCRdb, this immuneACCESS table contains in-frame sequences only and omits some clones. Under half of the omission traces to an unresolved V gene where checked; the cause of the rest is unknown. In this sample the table shows 650,000 to 800,000 clones, more than 80% of which occur a single time. Roughly 0.26% of the sample goes to the ten largest clones. The specimen was peripheral blood. All receptors come from a woman aged 18 to 35 with acute or convalescent COVID-19.

As regards this clone: Different DNA sequences within this sample yield the same CDR3. The CDR3 reads CASSQGGDTQYF. The CDR3 DNA sequence: TGCGCCAGCAGCCAAGGCGGAGATACGCAGTATTTT. The V gene is TRBV4-1, the J gene TRBJ2-3; D is unclear. Germline CDR1 and CDR2: MGHRA and YSYEKL. This CDR3 comprises 12 residues. V shed 1 base and J shed 5 bases, with 4 bases lying between them.

This clone showed up just once. The rearrangement uses TRBV9 and TRBJ2-7; weak D call: TRBD2 (5 bases). The CDR3 is 15 amino acids. Trimming cost V 5 bases and J 7 bases, with 22 bases left between them. Per germline, CDR1 SGDLS and CDR2 YYNGEE. The CDR3 region is CASSAKTGSPWEQYF. CDR3 nucleotide sequence: TGTGCCAGCAGTGCGAAGACGGGATCCCCGTGGGAGCAGTACTTC.

This chain links TRBV5-1 with TRBJ2-7, with D possibly being TRBD1 (6 bases). Deletions cut 5 bases from V and 2 bases from J, with 14 bases between. In germline, CDR1 is SGHRS, CDR2 YFSETQ. This CDR3 comprises 14 residues. CDR3 amino acids: CASRLFDRTYEQYF. The CDR3 DNA reads TGCGCCAGCAGACTCTTTGACAGGACCTACGAGCAGTACTTC.

The chain uses TRBV24-1 and TRBJ2-1; 11 bases are shared with TRBD2. The germline V gene has CDR1 KGHDR and CDR2 SFDVKD. CDR3 size: 17 residues. Trimming cost V 5 bases and J 4 bases; bases outside gene matches: 9. CDR3 bases: TGTGCCACCAGTGCCCATTTCGGGACTAGCGGATACAATGAGCAGTTCTTC. This sequence encodes CATSAHFGTSGYNEQFF.

The rearrangement joins TRBV6-6 to TRBJ1-2; D is unclear. The V end was cut by 4 bases, the J end by 8 bases, with 11 bases between. The CDR3 spans 12 residues. Germline CDR1 MNHNY, CDR2 SVGAGI (reference sequence). The CDR3 region is CASSSPERGYTF. Here the CDR3 DNA reads TGTGCCAGCAGTTCTCCAGAGCGGGGCTACACCTTC.

CDR3 sequence (DNA): TGCGCCAGCAGCTTGGACCCGGTTGCCACTGAAGCTTTCTTT. As protein: CASSLDPVATEAFF. The chain has TRBV5-1 and TRBJ1-1; D not resolved. The CDR3 totals 14 residues. Trimming left V 0 bases short and J 4 bases short, with 10 bases between. Germline lookup yields CDR1 SGHRS and CDR2 YFSETQ.

The chain uses TRBV24-1 and TRBJ1-5; 12 bases align to TRBD1. Germline lookup yields CDR1 KGHDR and CDR2 SFDVKD. The CDR3 loop spans 16 amino acids. V was clipped by 9 bases and J by 2 bases; unmatched bases: 7. The CDR3 region has the DNA TGTGCCACCTCCGGGACAGGGGGCCGGGGCAATCAGCCCCAGCATTTT. Translating it yields CATSGTGGRGNQPQHF.

The chain is built from TRBV25-1 and TRBJ1-1; tentatively, D is TRBD1 (6 bases). The CDR3 spans 15 residues. From germline, CDR1 is MGHDK and CDR2 SYGVNS. V lost 6 bases and J lost 4, with 18 bases in between. The CDR3 sequence is CASRSTGGSVTEAFF. CDR3 DNA: TGTGCCAGCAGGTCGACGGGGGGCTCGGTCACTGAAGCTTTCTTT.

V and J are TRBV5-1 and TRBJ1-2; the D is unclear. Germline CDR1 SGHRS, CDR2 YFSETQ. The V end was cut by 4 bases, the J end by 3 bases, with 10 bases between. The CDR3 length is 13 residues. The CDR3 here is CASSPSGYYGYTF. CDR3 sequence (DNA): TGCGCCAGCAGCCCCTCGGGGTACTATGGCTACACCTTC.

This chain uses TRBV4-3 with TRBJ1-1; 9 nucleotides align to TRBD1. Germline V gene data show CDR1 as LGHNA and CDR2 as YSLEER. CDR3 length equals 15 residues. J gave up 5 bases and V 0 bases, and 4 bases lay outside the gene matches. CDR3 bases: TGCGCCAGCAGCCAAGAGGGACAGGGAAGGACTGAAGCTTTCTTT. As protein: CASSQEGQGRTEAFF.

V is TRBV12-5 and J is TRBJ1-2; TRBD1 aligns across 11 bases. The CDR3 sequence is 16 residues long. V dropped 1 base and J dropped 4; count of bases not matched to a gene: 5. Germline CDR1 is LGHNT and CDR2 is FRNRAP. CDR3 DNA: TGTGCTAGTGGTTTGGACGGACAGGGGGCAGGCTATGGCTACACCTTC. This codes for CASGLDGQGAGYGYTF.

V is TRBV28 and J is TRBJ1-1; tentative D call: TRBD1 (5 bases). V gave up 4 bases and J gave up 4 bases, with 13 bases separating them. This CDR3 is 14 amino acids long. CDR1 MDHEN and CDR2 SYDVKM come from the germline V gene. CDR3 sequence: CASSYLQGITEAFF. The CDR3 DNA sequence: TGTGCCAGCAGTTATCTGCAGGGTATCACTGAAGCTTTCTTT. The full variable domain, completed using reference TRBV28 and TRBJ1-1, is DVKVTQSSRYLVKRTGEKVFLECVQDMDHENMFWYRQDPGLGLRLIYFSYDVKMKEKGDIPEGYSVSREKKERFSLILESASTNQTSMYLCASSYLQGITEAFFGQGTRLTVV.

This chain joins TRBV13 and TRBJ1-1, with a tentative D call TRBD1 (5 bases). Trimming removed 5 bases at V and 1 base at J, with 14 bases between. CDR1 is PRHDT and CDR2 is FYEKMQ in the germline V gene (reference sequence). This CDR3 is 15 amino acids long. CDR3 sequence: CASSGPPGGNTEAFF. The DNA for the CDR3 is TGTGCCAGCAGCGGGCCGCCCGGGGGGAACACTGAAGCTTTCTTT.

The V call is TRBV5-4, the J call TRBJ1-2; a weak D match, TRBD1 (6 bases). The CDR3 has 12 amino acids. V shed 4 bases and J shed 4 bases, with 8 bases lying between them. Germline assignment: CDR1 SGHNT and CDR2 YYREEE (reference sequence). The CDR3 DNA reads as TGTGCCAGCAGCCAGGGGACCTATGGCTACACCTTC. The encoded protein is CASSQGTYGYTF.

The chain couples TRBV6-1 to TRBJ1-3; 7 positions match TRBD1. The V gene end was trimmed by 3 bases and the J gene end by 2 bases; junction bases not matched to a gene: 7. The CDR3 consists of 16 residues. Germline V gene lookup returns CDR1 MNHNS and CDR2 SASEGT. CDR3 protein: CASSDVYDRAGNTIYF. As DNA, the CDR3 is TGTGCCAGCAGTGATGTTTACGACAGGGCTGGAAACACCATATATTTT.

The gene calls are TRBV25-1 and TRBJ1-1; perhaps TRBD1 as D (5 bases). This CDR3 region has 15 residues. Germline-derived CDR1 and CDR2 are MGHDK and SYGVNS. Trimming left V 1 base short and J 2 bases short, with 11 bases between. Written as DNA, the CDR3 is TGTGCCAGCAGTGAATCGACAGCCTTAAACACTGAAGCTTTCTTT. This encodes CASSESTALNTEAFF.

A single count supports this clone. The chain couples TRBV5-4 to TRBJ2-5; perhaps TRBD2 as D (7 bases). Germline CDR1 is SGHNT and CDR2 is YYREEE (reference sequence). Trimming removed 2 bases from V and 5 bases from J, with 13 bases in between. The CDR3 extends over 14 amino acids. The CDR3 region has the DNA TGTGCCAGCAGCTTAGGGGGGGGATTTGAGACCCAGTACTTC. It encodes CASSLGGGFETQYF. Full variable domain (outside the CDR3, taken from reference TRBV5-4 and TRBJ2-5): ETGVTQSPTHLIKTRGQQVTLRCSSQSGHNTVSWYQQALGQGPQFIFQYYREEENGRGNFPPRFSGLQFPNYSSELNVNALELDDSALYLCASSLGGGFETQYFGPGTRLLVL.

The V call is TRBV10-3, the J call TRBJ1-6; 8 nucleotides align to TRBD1. This CDR3 is built from 18 residues. V trimming: 0 bases; J trimming: 6 bases; junction bases outside the gene matches: 10. CDR1 is ENHRY, CDR2 SYGVKD, per germline. CDR3 amino acids: CAISESSGTGGLNSPLHF. CDR3 DNA: TGTGCCATCAGTGAGTCGAGTGGGACAGGAGGTCTTAATTCACCCCTCCACTTT.

This chain uses TRBV19 with TRBJ2-7; D gene uncertain. The CDR3 consists of 14 residues. CDR1 and CDR2 (germline): LNHDA, SQIVND (reference sequence). Trimming pared 3 bases from V and 5 bases from J, leaving 14 bases between. CDR3 sequence reads: CASSIDSAWNEQYF. The CDR3 nucleotides are TGTGCCAGTAGTATCGATTCAGCGTGGAACGAGCAGTACTTC.

The V and J genes are TRBV19 and TRBJ1-1, with TRBD1 as a possible D gene (5 bases). Germline CDR1 reads LNHDA; CDR2 reads SQIVND (reference sequence). Trimming shortened V by 3 bases and J by 1 base, and 9 bases separated the two germline ends. This CDR3 is 14 amino acids long. CDR3 region: CASSMGGWNTEAFF. The DNA for the CDR3 is TGTGCCAGTAGTATGGGGGGTTGGAACACTGAAGCTTTCTTT.